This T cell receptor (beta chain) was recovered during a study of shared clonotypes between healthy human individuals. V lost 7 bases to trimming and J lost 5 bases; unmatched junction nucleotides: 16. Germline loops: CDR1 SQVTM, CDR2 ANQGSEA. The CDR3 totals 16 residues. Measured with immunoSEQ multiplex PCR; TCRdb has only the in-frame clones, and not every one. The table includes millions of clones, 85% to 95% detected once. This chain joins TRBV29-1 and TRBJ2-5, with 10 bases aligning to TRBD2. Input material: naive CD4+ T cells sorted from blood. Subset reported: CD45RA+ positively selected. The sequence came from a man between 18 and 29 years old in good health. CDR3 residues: CSAPGGSGGPWETQYF. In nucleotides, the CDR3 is TGCAGCGCCCCAGGTGGTAGCGGGGGGCCGTGGGAGACCCAGTACTTC.